This record covers a single TCR beta chain. The antigen remains undetermined. This specimen belongs to a study of Ad26.COV2.S vaccination and SARS-CoV-2 variants. Study-level points and caveats: Non-spike TCR breadth did not differ much between vaccine and placebo recipients. Reportedly, after vaccination the spike-specific CD8+ and CD4+ T cell responses displayed substantial breadth.

CDR3 length: 14 residues. CDR1 is LGHDT, CDR2 YNNKEL, per germline (reference sequence). Between the trimmed V and J ends, which lost 1 base and 2 bases, there was a span of 9 bases. Treatment given: 15 to 20 received Ad26.COV2.S at low or high dose, single or two shots; roughly five received placebo; per-sample allocation not given. Sampling was performed 63 days after the first vaccine or placebo injection. An Ad26 vector carrying the Wuhan-strain SARS-CoV-2 spike served as the vaccine. Repertoires were generated with immunoSEQ multiplex PCR, while TCRdb's copy carries only in-frame clones and drops some. The sample holds 300,000 to 500,000 clones, about 88% seen once.

The sample in question was peripheral blood, obtained in a trial of Ad26.COV2.S vaccine versus placebo. The receptor comes from a person aged 18-65 years who received the Ad26.COV2.S COVID-19 vaccine or a placebo. This chain links TRBV3-1 (or the pseudogene TRBV3-2) with TRBJ2-7; D possibly uses TRBD1 or TRBD2 (5 bases each). CDR3 residues: CASSQVMGAYEQYF. The CDR3 DNA reads as TGTGCCAGCAGCCAAGTCATGGGGGCCTACGAGCAGTACTTC.